This entry features one TCR beta chain sequence. What it recognizes is unknown. The data originate from a study of cytomegalovirus exposure and HLA in healthy donors. Points from the study as a whole: HLA alleles showed associations with 15,000 to 20,000 TCR beta sequences in a later analysis, at a 0.05 false discovery rate.

PCR involved 60 Vbeta and 13 Jbeta primers. Sequencing was performed with immunoSEQ multiplex PCR; in TCRdb, only in-frame clones are kept and a portion is missing. Among some 120,000 clones listed, 80% were seen once. The sequencing input was PBMCs. The clonotype originates from a male donor in good health and CMV-seronegative.

Written as DNA, the CDR3 is TGTGCCAGCAGTGACACCACAGGGGGCGCAGATACGCAGTATTTT. Translation: CASSDTTGGADTQYF. This rearrangement joins TRBV6-4 to TRBJ2-3; the match to TRBD1 covers 9 bases. V lost 2 bases to trimming and J lost 4 bases; unmatched junction nucleotides: 4. CDR3 length: 15 amino acids. CDR1 MRHNA and CDR2 SNTAGT come from the germline V gene.